This T cell receptor beta chain derives from a study of CD8 T cells in ankylosing spondylitis (dated by TCRdb to about 2017). As for the study more broadly: T cell receptor beta repertoires were profiled in healthy donors and ankylosing spondylitis patients so that disease-linked TCR variants could be found. The full study cohort was made up of approximately 24 ankylosing spondylitis patients and 108 healthy donors. Peripheral blood was sampled, and synovial fluid was additionally collected from ankylosing spondylitis patients. Paper-wide results and their limitations: The disease-linked clones had a CD8+ phenotype and were found at relatively low frequencies in peripheral blood. The disease-linked clones were reported as significantly enriched in matched synovial fluid samples from ankylosing spondylitis patients. Some TCR beta motif variants had previously been reported in synovial fluid and blood of reactive arthritis patients, which suggested common disease-initiation mechanisms. A TCR beta motif made up of several highly homologous amino acid variants appeared to be characteristic of blood from ankylosing spondylitis patients.

Sequencer: Illumina HiSeq 2500. TCR beta libraries were prepared by quantitative 5'-RACE with molecular barcodes. In the original analysis: Disease-linked TCR variants were identified with a new computational method built on a probabilistic model of VDJ rearrangement. Using fastp at Q25 and MiXCR, TCRdb reprocessed the public reads and kept productive beta chains. Here each entry gathers all rows of one CDR3 protein and keeps the most common genes and DNA. The V and J calls, along with clone size, are taken from TCRdb and not from the paper's own processing. The sample table shows about 400,000 distinct CDR3 sequences, and approximately 20% are seen once. Clones ranked in the top ten supply about 16% of the sample. Notes on this clonotype: Which antigen it targets is not known. Base qualities are not provided; no much larger clone lies one nucleotide away.

The receptor was isolated from a male donor with ankylosing spondylitis. The sequencing sample was made of blood, either unsorted or a sorted T cell fraction (not recorded which).

The CDR3 reads as follows: CSARLTGLQYNEQFF. The DNA sequence reads TGCAGTGCTAGGTTGACGGGCCTGCAATACAATGAGCAGTTCTTC. The rearranged segments are TRBV20-1 and TRBJ2-1; the D gene is not confidently resolved. CDR1 and CDR2 are read off the germline V gene (reference sequence) as DFQATT and SNEGSKA. V sheds 3 bases and J sheds 4 bases, leaving 16 bases between their ends. The cysteine opens and the phenylalanine closes a CDR3 of 15 amino acids. Only the CDR3 part of the read is kept: 45 bases, read in frame from the first base.